This T cell receptor (beta chain) is drawn from a study of molecular identifiers for immune sequencing clone quantification. Overall study findings and caveats: Clones with over 20 RNA copies captured over 98% of effector molecules but under 1% of naive ones. Highly expanded clone sizes could end up underestimated if a barcode were shared by identical TCR molecules.

Each CDR3 protein is one row after TCRdb ran MiXCR on the PCR reads. The table lists about 640,000 distinct CDR3 sequences, around 20% of them singletons, with approximately 0.9% in the top ten. This clonotype has a count of ten or more. The antigen is not known. The CDR3 extends over 17 amino acids. CDR1 and CDR2 (germline): SGHRS, YFSETQ. J lost 0 bases, V lost 2 bases, and 8 bases had no gene match. This clonotype was sampled from a human donor in good health. Some libraries in this study had Jurkat cell RNA spiked in. The chain combines TRBV5-1 with TRBJ2-5, with 9 bases that match TRBD1. Input material: naive CD8+ T cells from blood, with Jurkat cell RNA spiked in. As to subset: FACS-sorted CD8+CD4-CCR7+CD45RA+ naive T cells. CDR3 coding DNA: TGCGCCAGCAGCTTTTCCGAGACAGGGGGATACCAAGAGACCCAGTACTTC. It translates to CASSFSETGGYQETQYF.